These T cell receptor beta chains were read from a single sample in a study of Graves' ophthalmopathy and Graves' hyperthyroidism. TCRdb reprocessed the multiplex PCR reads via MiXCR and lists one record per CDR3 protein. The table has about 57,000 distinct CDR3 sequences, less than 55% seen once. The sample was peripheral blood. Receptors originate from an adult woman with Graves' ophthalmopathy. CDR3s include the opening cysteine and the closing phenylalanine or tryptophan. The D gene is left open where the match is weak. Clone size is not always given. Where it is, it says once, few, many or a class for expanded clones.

CDR3 protein: CASSKGQGANGELFF; CDR3 DNA: TGTGCCAGCAGCAAGGGACAGGGGGCGAACGGGGAGCTGTTTTTT; V gene: TRBV9; clone size: many; D gene: TRBD1; J gene: TRBJ2-2
CDR3 protein: CSVDRENYGYTF; CDR3 DNA: TGCAGCGTTGACAGGGAGAACTATGGCTACACCTTC; V gene: TRBV29-1; clone size: .; D gene: .; J gene: TRBJ1-2
CDR3 protein: CSANTSGRKQFF; CDR3 DNA: TGCAGTGCTAATACTAGCGGGAGGAAGCAGTTCTTC; V gene: TRBV20-1; clone size: many; D gene: TRBD2; J gene: TRBJ2-1
CDR3 protein: CSVETGDYGYTF; CDR3 DNA: TGCAGCGTCGAGACAGGGGACTATGGCTACACCTTC; V gene: TRBV29-1; clone size: medium-sized; D gene: TRBD1; J gene: TRBJ1-2
CDR3 protein: CASSFTGPSSGNTIYF; CDR3 DNA: TGTGCCAGCAGCTTTACGGGACCCAGCTCTGGAAACACCATATATTTT; V gene: TRBV7-2; clone size: once; D gene: .; J gene: TRBJ1-3
CDR3 protein: CASSKGSFSGVYNEQFF; CDR3 DNA: TGTGCCAGTAGTAAGGGCAGTTTCTCAGGGGTATACAATGAGCAGTTCTTC; V gene: TRBV19; clone size: .; D gene: .; J gene: TRBJ2-1
CDR3 protein: CASSVGGTDTDTQYF; CDR3 DNA: TGTGCCAGCAGCGTAGGCGGGACCGACACAGATACGCAGTATTTT; V gene: TRBV9; clone size: .; D gene: .; J gene: TRBJ2-3
CDR3 protein: CASSTGTSGRGETQHF; CDR3 DNA: TGTGCCAGTAGCACGGGGACTAGCGGGAGGGGAGAGACCCAGCATTTT; V gene: TRBV19; clone size: once; D gene: .; J gene: TRBJ1-5
CDR3 protein: CASRWDQNTGELFF; CDR3 DNA: TGTGCCAGCAGGTGGGACCAGAACACCGGGGAGCTGTTTTTT; V gene: TRBV12-3/TRBV12-4; clone size: many; D gene: .; J gene: TRBJ2-2
CDR3 protein: CASRPGQANTEAFF; CDR3 DNA: TGTGCCAGCAGACCGGGACAGGCCAACACTGAAGCTTTCTTT; V gene: TRBV12-3/TRBV12-4; clone size: many; D gene: TRBD1; J gene: TRBJ1-1
CDR3 protein: CSAEPEKLFF; CDR3 DNA: TGCAGTGCTGAACCCGAAAAACTGTTTTTT; V gene: TRBV20-1; clone size: once; D gene: .; J gene: TRBJ1-4
CDR3 protein: CASSLRGRGGTGELFF; CDR3 DNA: TGTGCCAGCAGCCTAAGGGGGAGGGGGGGAACCGGGGAGCTGTTTTTT; V gene: TRBV7-8; clone size: many; D gene: .; J gene: TRBJ2-2
CDR3 protein: CASSFAGGGTGELFF; CDR3 DNA: TGTGCCAGCAGCTTTGCAGGGGGCGGGACCGGGGAGCTGTTTTTT; V gene: TRBV5-6; clone size: .; D gene: TRBD1; J gene: TRBJ2-2
CDR3 protein: CASSSAVAAGLGYNEQFF; CDR3 DNA: TGCGCCAGCAGCTCGGCTGTGGCCGCGGGGCTAGGTTACAATGAGCAGTTCTTC; V gene: TRBV5-1; clone size: .; D gene: .; J gene: TRBJ2-1
CDR3 protein: CASSGGGNTGELFF; CDR3 DNA: TGTGCCAGCAGTGGTGGGGGGAACACCGGGGAGCTGTTTTTT; V gene: TRBV6-4; clone size: many; D gene: .; J gene: TRBJ2-2
CDR3 protein: CSVVGGNYGYTF; CDR3 DNA: TGCAGCGTTGTTGGGGGAAACTATGGCTACACCTTC; V gene: TRBV29-1; clone size: .; D gene: .; J gene: TRBJ1-2
CDR3 protein: CASSYFQRDGPSGANVLTF; CDR3 DNA: TGTGCCAGCAGTTACTTCCAGCGGGACGGCCCCTCTGGGGCCAACGTCCTGACTTTC; V gene: TRBV6-2/TRBV6-3; clone size: .; D gene: TRBD2; J gene: TRBJ2-6
CDR3 protein: CASSLRFGTGAHTIYF; CDR3 DNA: TGTGCCAGCAGTTTAAGGTTTGGGACAGGGGCACACACCATATATTTT; V gene: TRBV27; clone size: few; D gene: TRBD1; J gene: TRBJ1-3
CDR3 protein: CAISGGGSSYEQYF; CDR3 DNA: TGTGCCATCAGTGGAGGCGGGTCCTCCTACGAGCAGTACTTC; V gene: TRBV10-3; clone size: few; D gene: .; J gene: TRBJ2-7
CDR3 protein: CSAPPGGAGVNEQYF; CDR3 DNA: TGCAGTGCGCCCCCGGGGGGAGCGGGAGTGAATGAGCAGTATTTT; V gene: TRBV20-1; clone size: .; D gene: TRBD2; J gene: TRBJ2-3
CDR3 protein: CATQLEGSGANVLTF; CDR3 DNA: TGTGCCACCCAACTAGAGGGCTCTGGGGCCAACGTCCTGACTTTC; V gene: TRBV6-2/TRBV6-3; clone size: many; D gene: .; J gene: TRBJ2-6
CDR3 protein: CSARVRESNQPQHF; CDR3 DNA: TGCAGTGCTAGAGTCAGGGAAAGCAATCAGCCCCAGCATTTT; V gene: TRBV20-1; clone size: .; D gene: .; J gene: TRBJ1-5
CDR3 protein: CASSLGAGRGSEQFF; CDR3 DNA: TGTGCCAGCAGCTTGGGGGCCGGGAGGGGGAGTGAGCAGTTCTTC; V gene: TRBV7-6; clone size: .; D gene: TRBD2; J gene: TRBJ2-1